This T cell receptor beta chain was identified in a study of T cells in Graves' hyperthyroidism and ophthalmopathy. Study results and caveats: The blood repertoire included most of the expanded thyroid clonotypes above 0.001. Ophthalmopathy and stable hyperthyroidism were told apart by a 13 V-J model.

As to this clonotype: The antigen is undetermined.

RNA transcripts served as the template for amplifying TCR beta CDR3 regions. Researchers ran a first-round RT-PCR on the TCR CDR3 using the HTBI primer set. From the multiplex PCR reads, TCRdb called clonotypes with MiXCR, one entry per CDR3 protein. The sample holds around 390,000 distinct CDR3 sequences; more than 12% are singletons and the top ten take about 20%. A NOSPECS grade of at least 4, a Clinical Activity Score of at least 3 and duration under 3 months were recorded in ophthalmopathy patients. Pregnant or lactating patients were excluded, as were those with uncontrolled infection or other autoimmune disease. The specimen sequenced was blood. The sequence came from a woman in her 30s with Graves' ophthalmopathy.

The CDR3 sequence is CASSINGFSYEQYF. The DNA of the CDR3 is TGTGCCAGTAGTATTAATGGATTCTCCTACGAGCAGTACTTC. The chain is built from TRBV19 and TRBJ2-7; D ambiguous. CDR3 length equals 14 residues. The V end lost 3 bases, the J end lost 0 bases, and 9 bases lay between the germline ends. CDR1 LNHDA and CDR2 SQIVND come from the germline V gene (reference sequence).